The entry that follows covers one T cell receptor beta chain sequence. This sample is part of a study of control samples from healthy donors and cancer patients. Method: immunoSEQ multiplex PCR; TCRdb's copy keeps in-frame clones and lacks some. The table records approximately 230,000 clones, about four fifths of them present only once. Trimming pared 4 bases from V and 7 bases from J, leaving 8 bases between. There are 12 residues in the CDR3. The germline CDR1 and CDR2 sequences are SNHLY and FYNNEI. Sequencing used PBMCs. The TCR originated in a woman aged 60-75 years with lung cancer. The chain has TRBV2 and TRBJ2-1; no reliable D call. The CDR3 sequence is CASSVLDNEQFF. The CDR3 DNA follows: TGTGCCAGCAGTGTCTTAGATAATGAGCAGTTCTTC.